Shown below are 8 T cell receptor beta chains from a single sample sequenced in a study of blood T cell repertoires in COVID-19. Clones were read by immunoSEQ multiplex PCR, and TCRdb kept only the in-frame ones, dropping some. The sample includes some 700,000 clones, more than 80% seen only once; the top ten take around 0.3%. Specimen: peripheral blood. Receptors originate from a woman between 18 and 30 years old with acute or convalescent COVID-19.

The rearrangement joins TRBV5-6 to TRBJ2-7; D might be TRBD2 (5 bases). Germline V gene lookup returns CDR1 SGHDT and CDR2 YYEEEE. V gave up 0 bases and J gave up 7 bases, with 8 bases separating them. This CDR3 has 12 residues. The CDR3 sequence: CASSLDGGEQYF. CDR3 DNA: TGTGCCAGCAGCTTGGATGGCGGGGAGCAGTACTTC. The variable domain in full, with the rest retrieved from reference TRBV5-6 and TRBJ2-7, is DAGVTQSPTHLIKTRGQQVTLRCSPKSGHDTVSWYQQALGQGPQFIFQYYEEEERQRGNFPDRFSGHQFPNYSSELNVNALLLGDSALYLCASSLDGGEQYFGPGTRLTVT.

V and J are TRBV30 and TRBJ1-1, with unresolved D. The CDR3 extends over 11 amino acids. The V gene lost 5 bases and the J gene lost 1 base, with 5 bases spanning the gap. Germline-derived CDR1 and CDR2 are GTSNPN and SVGIG (reference sequence). CDR3 protein: CAWYSNTEAFF. CDR3 bases: TGTGCCTGGTACTCGAACACTGAAGCTTTCTTT. The complete variable domain, with remaining parts taken from reference TRBV30 and TRBJ1-1, reads SQTIHQWPATLVQPVGSPLSLECTVEGTSNPNLYWYRQAAGRGLQLLFYSVGIGQISSEVPQNLSASRPQDRQFILSSKKLLLSDSGFYLCAWYSNTEAFFGQGTRLTVV.

The rearrangement links TRBV5-1 to TRBJ1-2; TRBD1 is a possible D gene (5 bases). The V end was cut by 5 bases, the J end by 4 bases, with 18 bases between. The germline CDR1 and CDR2 sequences are SGHRS and YFSETQ. This CDR3 is built from 15 residues. Here the CDR3 reads CASRRWGEGSYGYTF. CDR3 bases: TGCGCCAGCAGGCGATGGGGGGAAGGGTCCTATGGCTACACCTTC.

This sequence joins TRBV10-3 and TRBJ1-2; unclear D gene. In germline, CDR1 is ENHRY, CDR2 SYGVKD. V was clipped by 6 bases and J by 2 bases, with 13 bases between them. This CDR3 spans 14 amino acids. CDR3 amino acids: CAIRTDHGNYGYTF. As DNA, the CDR3 is TGTGCCATCAGAACAGACCACGGAAACTATGGCTACACCTTC.

This clone was recorded once. V is TRBV19 and J is TRBJ2-5, with 7 bases fitting TRBD1. This CDR3 comprises 15 residues. The ends lost 2 bases at V and 5 bases at J; junction bases unmatched: 8. Germline V lookup: CDR1 LNHDA, CDR2 SQIVND (reference sequence). This chain's CDR3 is CASSIRRQGWETQYF. The CDR3 DNA reads as TGTGCCAGTAGTATAAGACGACAGGGATGGGAGACCCAGTACTTC.

The CDR3 DNA is TGTGCCATCCAGAGGGGGTTGGGAAACACCATATATTTT. Translation gives CAIQRGLGNTIYF. The V and J genes are TRBV10-3 and TRBJ1-3, with D possibly TRBD1 on 6 matching bases. V gave up 8 bases and J gave up 4 bases, with 12 bases separating them. CDR1 and CDR2 (germline): ENHRY, SYGVKD. The CDR3 consists of 13 residues.

The rearrangement joins TRBV2 to TRBJ2-7; TRBD1 matches at 7 bases. Per germline, CDR1 SNHLY and CDR2 FYNNEI. CDR3 length equals 14 residues. V lost 2 bases, J lost 5 bases, and 6 bases stayed unmatched. The CDR3 nucleotides are TGTGCCAGCAGTGAACTGACAGGGTCGGACGAGCAGTACTTC. It translates to CASSELTGSDEQYF.

The genes are TRBV10-2 and TRBJ2-1, with a tentative D call TRBD1 (6 bases). The CDR3 is made up of 16 amino acids. CDR1 and CDR2 (germline): WSHSY, SAAADI. Trimming took off 8 bases at V and 1 base at J, with 18 bases between the two ends. CDR3: CASSPQGLFSYNEQFF. CDR3 DNA: TGCGCCAGCTCCCCCCAGGGGTTGTTTTCCTACAATGAGCAGTTCTTC.